A single T cell receptor (beta chain) is shown here with its context. Antigen: not known. The read is 3 residues too short to cover the CDR3 end, so that end is filled in from the germline J gene. Per the germline V gene, CDR1 is LNHDA and CDR2 is SQIVND (reference sequence). This CDR3 region has 14 residues. This specimen comes from a study of T cells in women clearing cervical HPV infection. As for the study in general: Control women cleared a single incident HPV16 infection within 12 months. General study points: CIN3+ cases had significantly higher TCR repertoire richness than controls, but evenness did not differ. T-cell numbers per sample were unknown and may explain richness differences.

Genomic DNA, averaging approximately 1,200 ng per sample, yielded TCR beta CDR3 via immunoSEQ. The repertoire was sequenced with immunoSEQ multiplex PCR; TCRdb's copy has only in-frame clones and lacks some. The sample data list around 37,000 clones. The chain links TRBV19 to TRBJ2-3; 9 bases are a match to TRBD2. The source of this sequence is a woman between 18 and 70 years old with a cervical HPV16 infection that either progressed to CIN3+ or cleared (not recorded which). Sequencing was carried out using blood buffy coat. Partial CDR3 DNA: TGTGCCAGTAGTATCTTAGCGGGGGAAAAGACG. It encodes CASSILAGEKT. The whole CDR3 sequence is CASSILAGEKTQYF.